This T cell receptor beta chain derives from a study of CD8 T cells in ankylosing spondylitis. This clonotype was seen a few times. Its antigen is not identified. V lost 8 bases to trimming and J lost 3 bases, with 11 bases between them. The CDR3 is 12 amino acids. Study-level results: A CD8+ phenotype characterized the disease-linked clones, which were relatively rare in peripheral blood.

MiXCR, applied by TCRdb to the 5' RACE reads, yields one record per CDR3 protein. The sample lists about 400,000 distinct CDR3 sequences, roughly 22% occurring once. The chain recombines TRBV12-3 or TRBV12-4 with TRBJ2-7, with D perhaps TRBD2 (5 bases). This receptor was identified in a male donor with ankylosing spondylitis or in good health (not recorded which). Sequenced sample: blood, either unsorted or a sorted T cell fraction (not recorded which). The CDR3 protein is CASALGVYEQYF. CDR3 in DNA: TGTGCCAGCGCCTTGGGAGTCTACGAGCAGTACTTC.